The clone carrying this T cell receptor (beta chain) was recorded at least ten times. Ophthalmopathy donors were characterized by moderate-to-severe activity, CAS of at least 3, NOSPECS of at least 4, and duration under 3 months. These data belong to a study of Graves' ophthalmopathy and Graves' hyperthyroidism. The CDR3 totals 13 residues. Germline V gene lookup returns CDR1 LNHDA and CDR2 SQIVND (reference sequence). V was cut by 4 bases and J by 6 bases, with 12 bases left in between. Amplification of TCR beta CDR3 regions used RNA transcripts. RT-PCR with HTBI primers came first, then second-round multiplex PCR. TCRdb fed the multiplex PCR reads into MiXCR, producing one record per CDR3 protein. The sample includes around 670,000 distinct CDR3 sequences, 40% seen only once; the top ten take approximately 43%.

This TCR was sampled from an adult man with Graves' ophthalmopathy. The sample was peripheral blood. This rearrangement joins TRBV19 to TRBJ1-1, with D perhaps matching TRBD1 (6 bases). The CDR3 region is CASSRTTGSEAFF. CDR3 nucleotide sequence: TGTGCCAGTAGTAGAACGACAGGATCTGAAGCTTTCTTT.